One and the same sample provided the 4 T cell receptor beta chains below, sequenced in a study of cytomegalovirus exposure and HLA in healthy donors. The PCR contained 60 Vbeta and 13 Jbeta primers. Generated by immunoSEQ multiplex PCR, the TCRdb table keeps only in-frame clones and is missing some. Of approximately 200,000 clones detected, nearly 80% appear once; the ten largest clones hold under 7%. Sequences were obtained from PBMCs. The receptors originated from a woman younger than 45 in good health and CMV-seropositive.

In its sample, this clone was seen once. CDR3 sequence reads: CASSFGGGEQFF. The DNA of the CDR3 is TGTGCCAGCAGCTTCGGGGGAGGCGAGCAGTTCTTC. The chain employs TRBV7-9 and TRBJ2-1, with D maybe TRBD2 (6 bases). This CDR3 region has 12 residues. V was shortened by 3 bases and J by 10 bases, with 10 bases between the two germline ends. Germline V lookup: CDR1 SEHNR, CDR2 FQNEAQ (reference sequence).

The chain uses TRBV4-1 and TRBJ2-2; no firm D call. The V end lost 1 base, the J end lost 2 bases, and 5 bases lay between the germline ends. Germline V lookup: CDR1 MGHRA, CDR2 YSYEKL. The CDR3 extends over 14 amino acids. The CDR3 region is CASSQGINTGELFF. DNA of the CDR3: TGCGCCAGCAGCCAAGGTATTAACACCGGGGAGCTGTTTTTT.

The chain links TRBV28 to TRBJ2-5, with TRBD2 as a possible D gene (6 bases). V was pared by 6 bases and J by 7 bases, with 15 bases between. The CDR3 contains 13 residues. Germline CDR1 is MDHEN and CDR2 is SYDVKM. CDR3 protein: CASSLGGVATQYF. In DNA, the CDR3 is TGTGCCAGCAGCCTCGGGGGTGTAGCGACCCAGTACTTC.

The table lists this clone with a few counts. The V call is TRBV6-4, the J call TRBJ2-2, with 10 bases matching TRBD2. The CDR3 loop spans 14 amino acids. Trimming removed 5 bases from V and 5 bases from J; junction bases left unmatched: 2. Germline CDR1 MRHNA, CDR2 SNTAGT. CDR3 in DNA: TGTGCCAGCAGTTTGACTAGCGGGACCGGGGAGCTGTTTTTT. Its translation is CASSLTSGTGELFF.